This T cell receptor (beta chain) was captured by sequencing in a study of blood T cell repertoires in COVID-19. Here immunoSEQ multiplex PCR was the method, and the copy in TCRdb shows in-frame clones only, minus some. The sample consists of fewer than 250,000 clones, about nine tenths of them appearing once. The CDR3 contains 15 residues. Trimming took 3 bases from V and 2 from J; bases not matched to a gene: 2. The germline V gene has CDR1 SGHNT and CDR2 YYREEE (reference sequence). J is TRBJ2-7 and V is TRBV5-4; 13 bases agree with TRBD2. The clonotype originates from a man in his thirties or forties with COVID-19, enrolled during active disease. The sample comprised peripheral blood. The CDR3 protein is CASSSGTSGAYEQYF. CDR3 DNA: TGTGCCAGCAGCTCCGGGACTAGCGGGGCCTACGAGCAGTACTTC.